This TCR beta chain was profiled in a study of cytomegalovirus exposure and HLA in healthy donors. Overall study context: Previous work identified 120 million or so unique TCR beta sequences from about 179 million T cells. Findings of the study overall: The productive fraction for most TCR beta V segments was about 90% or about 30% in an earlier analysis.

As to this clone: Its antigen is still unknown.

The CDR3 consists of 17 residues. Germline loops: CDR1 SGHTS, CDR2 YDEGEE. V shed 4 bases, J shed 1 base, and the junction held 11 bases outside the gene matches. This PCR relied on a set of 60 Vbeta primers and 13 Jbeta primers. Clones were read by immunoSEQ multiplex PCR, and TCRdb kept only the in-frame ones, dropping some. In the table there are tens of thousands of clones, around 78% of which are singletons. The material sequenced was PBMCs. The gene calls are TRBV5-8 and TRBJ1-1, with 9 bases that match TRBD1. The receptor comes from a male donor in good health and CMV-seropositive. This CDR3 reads CASSTAGQGMRNTEAFF. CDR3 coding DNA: TGTGCCAGCAGCACCGCCGGACAGGGGATGAGGAACACTGAAGCTTTCTTT.